The entry below describes one T cell receptor (beta chain). The data stem from a study of long-term antiretroviral therapy in people with HIV. Each HIV-infected participant was given treatment in the United States. DNA was extracted from approximately 0.91-9.4 million thawed cryopreserved PBMC. Survey-level immunoSEQ v3.0 assays were run. In sequencing, about 35,000-50,000 T-cell genomes per sample were targeted. Profiled with immunoSEQ multiplex PCR; TCRdb holds only in-frame clones, not every one. The sample lists approximately 23,000 clones, around four fifths occurring once. The CDR3 sequence is 14 residues long. CDR1 SGHNT and CDR2 YYREEE come from the germline V gene (reference sequence). V was cut by 5 bases and J by 3 bases, with 12 bases left in between.

This sequence originates from a man between 25 and 39 years old with HIV. Material: unsorted PBMCs, obtained less than 6 years after starting antiretroviral therapy. The chain uses TRBV5-4 and TRBJ2-1; unclear D gene. The CDR3 bases are TGTGCCAGCAGTCGGAACAGAGGCTACAATGAGCAGTTCTTC. Amino acids: CASSRNRGYNEQFF.